The 21 T cell receptor beta chains presented below share a single source sample, sequenced in a study of Ad26.COV2.S vaccination and SARS-CoV-2 variants. Sequencing was performed with immunoSEQ multiplex PCR; in TCRdb, only in-frame clones are kept and a portion is missing. This repertoire shows about 350,000 clones, 75% to 90% found once; its top ten account for around 5%. Treatment described: around 19 received Ad26.COV2.S at low or high dose, single or two shots; roughly five received placebo; per-sample allocation not given. It was on day 63 after the first vaccine or placebo injection that samples were taken. The sample was peripheral blood, taken in a trial of Ad26.COV2.S vaccine versus placebo. These receptors originate from a person aged 18-65 years who received the Ad26.COV2.S COVID-19 vaccine or a placebo.

This clone was counted once. The chain links TRBV28 to TRBJ2-7, with 9 bases identical to TRBD1. The CDR3 runs to 14 residues. V was pared by 6 bases and J by 4 bases, with 7 bases of the junction left unmatched. Germline V gene data show CDR1 as MDHEN and CDR2 as SYDVKM. In DNA form, the CDR3 reads TGTGCCAGCAGCCCAAGGGACAGGGATTACGAGCAGTACTTC. Residues: CASSPRDRDYEQYF. Full variable domain (missing parts from reference TRBV28 and TRBJ2-7): DVKVTQSSRYLVKRTGEKVFLECVQDMDHENMFWYRQDPGLGLRLIYFSYDVKMKEKGDIPEGYSVSREKKERFSLILESASTNQTSMYLCASSPRDRDYEQYFGPGTRLTVT.

V and J are TRBV5-6 and TRBJ2-7; 7 bases are a match to TRBD1. CDR1 SGHDT and CDR2 YYEEEE come from the germline V gene. V lost 4 bases to trimming and J lost 3 bases; unmatched junction nucleotides: 4. The CDR3 sequence is 13 residues long. The CDR3, as DNA: TGTGCCAGCAGCCTAACAGGGGACTACGAGCAGTACTTC. Its protein is CASSLTGDYEQYF.

This rearrangement joins TRBV27 to TRBJ2-7, with TRBD2 as a possible D gene (5 bases). The CDR3 extends over 14 amino acids. V lost 5 bases and J lost 6, with 17 bases in between. The V gene's germline CDR1 is MNHEY and CDR2 SMNVEV (reference sequence). The CDR3 loop is CASSLLPSSSEQYF. The CDR3 nucleotides are TGTGCCAGCAGTCTCCTACCTTCTAGCTCCGAGCAGTACTTC.

V and J are TRBV11-3 and TRBJ2-5; maybe TRBD1 (5 bases). The length of the CDR3 is 14 residues. Germline CDR1 is SGHNT and CDR2 is YENEEA. V lost 2 bases to trimming and J lost 2 bases, with 9 bases between them. The CDR3 loop is CASSLSTGQETQYF. The CDR3 coding sequence is TGTGCCAGCAGCTTAAGCACAGGTCAAGAGACCCAGTACTTC. Filled out from reference TRBV11-3 and TRBJ2-5, the complete variable domain reads EAGVVQSPRYKIIEKKQPVAFWCNPISGHNTLYWYLQNLGQGPELLIRYENEEAVDDSQLPKDRFSAERLKGVDSTLKIQPAELGDSAVYLCASSLSTGQETQYFGPGTRLLVL.

The chain recombines TRBV18 with TRBJ2-7; TRBD2 aligns across 11 bases. V lost 4 bases, J lost 1 base, and 9 bases stayed unmatched. This CDR3 comprises 17 residues. Germline loops: CDR1 KGHSH, CDR2 LQKENI. The CDR3 region has the DNA TGTGCCAGCTCACGGAAACTAGCGGGAGATTTATCCTACGAGCAGTACTTC. It yields the protein CASSRKLAGDLSYEQYF. The whole variable domain, filled in from reference TRBV18 and TRBJ2-7, reads NAGVMQNPRHLVRRRGQEARLRCSPMKGHSHVYWYRQLPEEGLKFMVYLQKENIIDESGMPKERFSAEFPKEGPSILRIQQVVRGDSAAYFCASSRKLAGDLSYEQYFGPGTRLTVT.

The chain uses TRBV4-3 and TRBJ1-2, with 8 bases identical to TRBD1. Per the germline V gene, CDR1 is LGHNA and CDR2 is YSLEER. The CDR3 length is 16 residues. V lost 0 bases and J lost 2; bases outside the gene matches: 5. CDR3 sequence (DNA): TGCGCCAGCAGCCAAGAATACCGGGACAGGAACTATGGCTACACCTTC. Translated: CASSQEYRDRNYGYTF.

The chain uses TRBV9 and TRBJ1-6; 9 nucleotides align to TRBD1. Germline assignment: CDR1 SGDLS and CDR2 YYNGEE. The V gene end was trimmed by 1 base and the J gene end by 6 bases; junction bases not matched to a gene: 2. The CDR3 extends over 15 amino acids. As DNA, the CDR3 is TGTGCCAGCAGCGTAACAGGGGGCAGTAATTCACCCCTCCACTTT. It specifies CASSVTGGSNSPLHF.

DNA of the CDR3: TGTGCCAGCAGTGAACGTAGGGATTCCTACGAGCAGTACTTC. It codes for CASSERRDSYEQYF. The chain is built from TRBV6-1 and TRBJ2-7; no clear D. The germline V gene encodes CDR1 MNHNS and CDR2 SASEGT. The CDR3 runs to 14 residues. V was clipped by 2 bases and J by 1 base, with 9 bases between them.

The chain carries TRBV3-1 (or the pseudogene TRBV3-2) and TRBJ1-3; D is undetermined. Germline V gene data show CDR1 as LGHDT and CDR2 as YNNKEL (reference sequence). The CDR3 has 15 residues. Trimming shortened V by 0 bases and J by 1 base, and 7 bases separated the two germline ends. The CDR3 region has the DNA TGTGCCAGCAGCCAAGATTTTTATTCTGGAAACACCATATATTTT. It codes for CASSQDFYSGNTIYF.

This clone was seen just once. This chain joins TRBV18 and TRBJ1-2, with 8 bases lining up with TRBD1. The V gene end was trimmed by 3 bases and the J gene end by 2 bases; junction bases not matched to a gene: 5. CDR1 and CDR2 (germline): KGHSH, LQKENI. The CDR3 loop spans 15 amino acids. CDR3 protein: CASSPGTGINYGYTF. The CDR3, as DNA: TGTGCCAGCTCACCCGGGACAGGTATAAACTATGGCTACACCTTC.

The chain combines TRBV27 with TRBJ2-7; a possible D gene is TRBD1 (6 bases). Germline CDR1 is MNHEY and CDR2 is SMNVEV (reference sequence). The CDR3 spans 15 residues. V was shortened by 0 bases and J by 0 bases, with 9 bases between the two germline ends. CDR3 amino acids: CASSLSAGASYEQYF. For the CDR3, the DNA is TGTGCCAGCAGTTTATCCGCAGGGGCCTCCTACGAGCAGTACTTC.

The chain employs TRBV27 and TRBJ1-4; D gene ambiguous. Germline V gene lookup returns CDR1 MNHEY and CDR2 SMNVEV (reference sequence). The V end was cut by 3 bases, the J end by 8 bases, with 16 bases between. The CDR3 totals 15 residues. The CDR3, as DNA: TGTGCCAGCAGTTTCGGACTCGGTGGAGGGGAAAAACTGTTTTTT. Its protein product is CASSFGLGGGEKLFF.

The chain joins TRBV6-5 to TRBJ1-2, with unresolved D. The CDR3 extends over 12 amino acids. CDR1 and CDR2 (germline): MNHEY, SVGAGI. V lost 2 bases and J 4 bases, leaving 5 bases between the germline ends. CDR3 sequence reads: CASSYGGYGYTF. The CDR3 DNA is TGTGCCAGCAGTTACGGAGGCTATGGCTACACCTTC.

This chain joins TRBV11-2 and TRBJ2-3; unclear D gene. The germline CDR1 and CDR2 sequences are SGHAT and FQNNGV. The CDR3 is 15 amino acids. The V end lost 1 base, the J end lost 0 bases, and 8 bases lay between the germline ends. CDR3 amino acids: CASSLGAASTDTQYF. The CDR3 nucleotides are TGTGCCAGCAGCTTAGGAGCAGCTAGCACAGATACGCAGTATTTT.

This clone was observed a few times. This chain uses TRBV19 with TRBJ2-2, with TRBD1 identical over 7 bases. Germline assignment: CDR1 LNHDA and CDR2 SQIVND (reference sequence). After removal of 6 bases from V and 3 bases from J, the junction contained 4 bases not matched to a gene. This CDR3 comprises 14 residues. CDR3 coding DNA: TGTGCCAGTAGGATGACAGGGTACACCGGGGAGCTGTTTTTT. Its protein is CASRMTGYTGELFF.

This rearrangement joins TRBV7-2 to TRBJ1-2, with D possibly matching TRBD1 (5 bases). CDR1 and CDR2 from the germline V gene are SGHTA and FQGNSA. The ends were cut back, 5 bases at V and 6 bases at J, with 22 bases in the middle. The CDR3 covers 16 residues. The CDR3 DNA reads as TGTGCCAGCAGCCCAAACACCGGGGCAATACGTCATGGCTACACCTTC. This codes for CASSPNTGAIRHGYTF.

The rearrangement uses TRBV2 and TRBJ1-4, with D unclear. CDR3 length equals 16 residues. Germline CDR1 is SNHLY and CDR2 is FYNNEI. V lost 5 bases, J lost 6 bases, and 19 bases lay in between. The CDR3 nucleotides read TGTGCCAGCAGTACCCGCATCGGGGAGGGTGATGAAAAACTGTTTTTT. This translates into CASSTRIGEGDEKLFF.

This chain connects TRBV7-6 to TRBJ1-3, with 9 nucleotides matching TRBD1. This CDR3 has 19 amino acids. Losses at the gene ends were 3 bases for V and 4 bases for J; bases not matched to a gene: 16. Per germline, CDR1 SGHVS and CDR2 FNYEAQ. CDR3 in amino acids: CASSFGSPGTGNRGNTIYF. CDR3 DNA: TGTGCCAGCAGCTTTGGGTCGCCCGGGACAGGGAATCGGGGAAACACCATATATTTT.

The V call is TRBV28, the J call TRBJ2-2; no clear D gene. The CDR3 loop spans 17 amino acids. In germline, CDR1 is MDHEN, CDR2 SYDVKM. Trimming removed 3 bases at V and 3 bases at J, with 17 bases between. CDR3: CASSLVAESDDTGELFF. Written as DNA, the CDR3 is TGTGCCAGCAGTTTGGTTGCCGAATCGGACGACACCGGGGAGCTGTTTTTT.

This rearrangement joins TRBV4-1 to TRBJ1-2; 12 nucleotides agree with TRBD1. Per germline, CDR1 MGHRA and CDR2 YSYEKL. The trim removed 1 base at V and 6 bases at J, leaving 9 bases unmatched. The CDR3 loop spans 17 amino acids. The CDR3 here is CASSQVTPGQGAHGYTF. The CDR3, as DNA: TGCGCCAGCAGCCAAGTAACACCGGGACAGGGGGCCCATGGCTACACCTTC.

This clone has only a few counts. For the CDR3, the DNA is TGTGCCAGCGCTCGGGCGTACGAGCAGTACTTC. As protein: CASARAYEQYF. The rearrangement links TRBV2 to TRBJ2-7; D ambiguous. The germline V and J ends were trimmed by 8 bases and 4 bases, with 9 bases remaining between them. Germline V gene lookup returns CDR1 SNHLY and CDR2 FYNNEI. The CDR3 has 11 amino acids.